This note documents a single TCR beta chain sequence. The data originate from a study of blood T cell repertoires in COVID-19. In the study overall: Spain, Italy and the United States supplied samples that represented acute and convalescent COVID-19. The cDNA or gDNA used as material had been derived from T cells, B-cell-depleted T cells, or PBMCs.

Original processing notes: Estimated nucleated cell counts came from reference gene primer amplification. Here immunoSEQ multiplex PCR was the method, and the copy in TCRdb shows in-frame clones only, minus some. V and J calls and clone size are as listed in that table; D and trimming were resolved from the DNA. The sample holds around 67,000 clones, around 85% seen once. V gave up 4 bases and J gave up 3 bases; unmatched junction bases: 15. The germline V gene encodes CDR1 SGHNT and CDR2 YYREEE (reference sequence). The CDR3 spans 17 residues. J is TRBJ2-7 and V is TRBV5-4, with 8 bases identical to TRBD2. This clonotype originated in a woman of 80 years or more with acute or convalescent COVID-19. The sequencing sample was made of peripheral blood. The DNA for the CDR3 is TGTGCCAGCAGCCGGGGGGAGGGGATTAGCGGGGTCTACGAGCAGTACTTC. It codes for CASSRGEGISGVYEQYF.